These T cell receptor beta chains were read from a single sample in a study of T cell responses to AZD1222 COVID-19 vaccine. Assay used: immunoSEQ multiplex PCR; TCRdb lists only in-frame clones, some missing. The table lists 110,000 or so clones, about 91% of them singletons. Material: peripheral blood, obtained 28 days after the second AZD1222 dose. The receptors stem from an adult who received the AZD1222 COVID-19 vaccine. CDR3s include the opening cysteine and the closing phenylalanine or tryptophan. The D gene is left open where the match is weak. Clone size is shown for a subset of rows, as once, few, many or a class of expanded clone.

len: 14; d_gene: .; v_gene: TRBV28; abundance: .; j_gene: TRBJ1-1; CDR3nt: TGTGCCAGCAGTTTGGCAGATCGTCGGACTGAAGCTTTCTTT; CDR3aa: CASSLADRRTEAFF
len: 12; d_gene: .; v_gene: TRBV11-2; abundance: .; j_gene: TRBJ2-7; CDR3nt: TGTGCCAGCAGCTTAGATAGTTACGAGCAGTACTTC; CDR3aa: CASSLDSYEQYF
len: 15; d_gene: .; v_gene: TRBV14; abundance: .; j_gene: TRBJ1-3; CDR3nt: TGTGCCAGCAGCCAAGAGCAGGGGCCCGCGAACACCATATATTTT; CDR3aa: CASSQEQGPANTIYF
len: 14; d_gene: .; v_gene: TRBV12-5; abundance: .; j_gene: TRBJ2-2; CDR3nt: TGTGCTAGTGGTTTCCACGCAGGGGCCGGGGAGCTGTTTTTT; CDR3aa: CASGFHAGAGELFF
len: 11; d_gene: .; v_gene: TRBV5-6; abundance: .; j_gene: TRBJ2-1; CDR3nt: TGTGCCAGCAGCGGACAGAGTGAGCAGTTCTTC; CDR3aa: CASSGQSEQFF
len: 16; d_gene: TRBD2; v_gene: TRBV4-2; abundance: .; j_gene: TRBJ2-5; CDR3nt: TGTGCCAGCAGCCAAGACGGGGGGGTCGGTCGGGAGACCCAGTACTTC; CDR3aa: CASSQDGGVGRETQYF
len: 16; d_gene: TRBD2; v_gene: TRBV5-1; abundance: .; j_gene: TRBJ2-5; CDR3nt: TGCGCCAGCAGCAAGGGACTAGCGGGGACACAAGAGACCCAGTACTTC; CDR3aa: CASSKGLAGTQETQYF
len: 11; d_gene: .; v_gene: TRBV2; abundance: .; j_gene: TRBJ1-2; CDR3nt: TGTGCCAGCAGAATGAGTTATGGCTACACCTTC; CDR3aa: CASRMSYGYTF
len: 15; d_gene: .; v_gene: TRBV4-3; abundance: .; j_gene: TRBJ2-7; CDR3nt: TGCGCCAGCAGCCAAGATGGGGGGGCGACGAGGGAGCAGTACTTC; CDR3aa: CASSQDGGATREQYF
len: 13; d_gene: .; v_gene: TRBV19; abundance: few; j_gene: TRBJ1-1; CDR3nt: TGTGCCAGTAGTATAGACAGGGACACTGAAGCTTTCTTT; CDR3aa: CASSIDRDTEAFF
len: 15; d_gene: .; v_gene: TRBV4-2; abundance: .; j_gene: TRBJ2-7; CDR3nt: TGTGCCAGCAGCCAAGAGCAGGGGGGCTCTAACGAGCAGTACTTC; CDR3aa: CASSQEQGGSNEQYF
len: 12; d_gene: .; v_gene: TRBV7-9; abundance: few; j_gene: TRBJ1-3; CDR3nt: TGTGCCAGCAGCTTTGAGGGAAACACCATATATTTT; CDR3aa: CASSFEGNTIYF
len: 15; d_gene: .; v_gene: TRBV4-3; abundance: .; j_gene: TRBJ1-6; CDR3nt: TGCGCCAGCAGCCAAGATCAGATAGGGACCTCACCCCTCCACTTT; CDR3aa: CASSQDQIGTSPLHF
len: 15; d_gene: TRBD1; v_gene: TRBV18; abundance: .; j_gene: TRBJ1-1; CDR3nt: TGTGCCAGCTCATTTGGACAGGGGTCTAACACTGAAGCTTTCTTT; CDR3aa: CASSFGQGSNTEAFF
len: 13; d_gene: TRBD1; v_gene: TRBV6-5; abundance: few; j_gene: TRBJ1-2; CDR3nt: TGTGCCAGCAGCCGGGACAGGGTTAATGGCTACACCTTC; CDR3aa: CASSRDRVNGYTF
len: 15; d_gene: TRBD2; v_gene: TRBV3-1/TRBV3-2; abundance: few; j_gene: TRBJ2-5; CDR3nt: TGTGCCAGCAGTCCAAGCGGGGGGCGGGGTGAGACCCAGTACTTC; CDR3aa: CASSPSGGRGETQYF
len: 21; d_gene: .; v_gene: TRBV9; abundance: .; j_gene: TRBJ1-2; CDR3nt: TGTGCCAGCAGCGCGCACCACTACCGGGGCCAAACTGGGCCCTTTAACTATGGCTACACCTTC; CDR3aa: CASSAHHYRGQTGPFNYGYTF
len: 15; d_gene: .; v_gene: TRBV7-9; abundance: few; j_gene: TRBJ1-2; CDR3nt: TGTGCCAGCAGGGCGGGGGCTTCCGCGAACTATGGCTACACCTTC; CDR3aa: CASRAGASANYGYTF
len: 14; d_gene: .; v_gene: TRBV5-1; abundance: .; j_gene: TRBJ1-6; CDR3nt: TGCGCCAGCAGCTTGGTGGACAGTAATTCACCCCTCCACTTT; CDR3aa: CASSLVDSNSPLHF
len: 15; d_gene: .; v_gene: TRBV28; abundance: .; j_gene: TRBJ2-1; CDR3nt: TGTGCCAGCAGTTTCGCTAGTTCGTTCCCCAATGAGCAGTTCTTC; CDR3aa: CASSFASSFPNEQFF
len: 15; d_gene: .; v_gene: TRBV4-1; abundance: .; j_gene: TRBJ1-2; CDR3nt: TGCGCCAGCAGCCAAGAATCCGGCAGGGGCTATGGCTACACCTTC; CDR3aa: CASSQESGRGYGYTF
len: 15; d_gene: TRBD1; v_gene: TRBV5-1; abundance: .; j_gene: TRBJ2-3; CDR3nt: TGCGCCAGCAGCTCCCAGACAGGGGCCCCAGATACGCAGTATTTT; CDR3aa: CASSSQTGAPDTQYF
len: 14; d_gene: .; v_gene: TRBV28; abundance: .; j_gene: TRBJ1-1; CDR3nt: TGTGCCAGCAACGACGGAGGAAGGAACACTGAAGCTTTCTTT; CDR3aa: CASNDGGRNTEAFF
len: 12; d_gene: .; v_gene: TRBV10-3; abundance: .; j_gene: TRBJ2-1; CDR3nt: TGTGCCATCGGGCGTGCAGACGATGAGCAGTTCTTC; CDR3aa: CAIGRADDEQFF
len: 15; d_gene: .; v_gene: TRBV7-8; abundance: .; j_gene: TRBJ1-2; CDR3nt: TGTGCCAGCAGCTCAGGATTAGGAGGGCAGGTCGGCTACACCTTC; CDR3aa: CASSSGLGGQVGYTF
len: 14; d_gene: TRBD1; v_gene: TRBV5-4; abundance: .; j_gene: TRBJ1-1; CDR3nt: TGTGCCGTCCTACAACAGGGGGCGAACACTGAAGCTTTCTTT; CDR3aa: CAVLQQGANTEAFF
len: 16; d_gene: TRBD2; v_gene: TRBV6-5; abundance: .; j_gene: TRBJ2-6; CDR3nt: TGTGCCAGCAGTTACTCGGGAGGGACTGGGGCCAACGTCCTGACTTTC; CDR3aa: CASSYSGGTGANVLTF
len: 15; d_gene: .; v_gene: TRBV6-5; abundance: .; j_gene: TRBJ2-7; CDR3nt: TGTGCCAGCAGTTACTCTTCGGCCGGCGCCTACGAGCAGTACTTC; CDR3aa: CASSYSSAGAYEQYF
len: 14; d_gene: .; v_gene: TRBV18; abundance: .; j_gene: TRBJ1-2; CDR3nt: TGTGCCAGCTCACCACCGGGACGGAACTATGGCTACACCTTC; CDR3aa: CASSPPGRNYGYTF
len: 15; d_gene: TRBD2; v_gene: TRBV9; abundance: .; j_gene: TRBJ2-1; CDR3nt: TGTGCCAGCAGCGTACTAGCGGGGGGCTACAATGAGCAGTTCTTC; CDR3aa: CASSVLAGGYNEQFF
len: 11; d_gene: .; v_gene: TRBV29-1; abundance: .; j_gene: TRBJ1-2; CDR3nt: TGCAGCGTTCTTCGGGGTACCTACTACACCTTC; CDR3aa: CSVLRGTYYTF
len: 14; d_gene: .; v_gene: TRBV7-2; abundance: .; j_gene: TRBJ1-4; CDR3nt: TGTGCCAGCAGCTTTGGGGGGGGCTCAGAAAAACTGTTTTTT; CDR3aa: CASSFGGGSEKLFF
len: 11; d_gene: .; v_gene: TRBV19; abundance: .; j_gene: TRBJ2-7; CDR3nt: TGTGCCAGTCGTGGGGGCTACGAGCAGTACTTC; CDR3aa: CASRGGYEQYF
len: 16; d_gene: TRBD1; v_gene: TRBV7-2; abundance: .; j_gene: TRBJ1-2; CDR3nt: TGTGCCAGCAGCCTATCCAAGGGCGCAGGGGGTTGGGGCTACACCTTC; CDR3aa: CASSLSKGAGGWGYTF
len: 14; d_gene: .; v_gene: TRBV10-3; abundance: .; j_gene: TRBJ2-3; CDR3nt: TGTGCCATCAGTGCTACAGGTACAACAGATACGCAGTATTTT; CDR3aa: CAISATGTTDTQYF
len: 14; d_gene: .; v_gene: TRBV7-2; abundance: .; j_gene: TRBJ1-1; CDR3nt: TGTGCCAGCAGGTCCGGGACAACGAACACTGAAGCTTTCTTT; CDR3aa: CASRSGTTNTEAFF
len: 16; d_gene: .; v_gene: TRBV5-1; abundance: .; j_gene: TRBJ1-6; CDR3nt: TGCGCCAGCAGCTTGGGGCTGGCCGGTGAGAATTCACCCCTCCACTTT; CDR3aa: CASSLGLAGENSPLHF
len: 13; d_gene: TRBD1; v_gene: TRBV5-6; abundance: .; j_gene: TRBJ2-1; CDR3nt: TGTGCCAGCAGCTCTGGGACAGGATATGAGCAGTTCTTC; CDR3aa: CASSSGTGYEQFF
len: 14; d_gene: .; v_gene: TRBV6-5; abundance: once; j_gene: TRBJ1-3; CDR3nt: TGTGCCAGCGAGGGGCCAGCGGCTGGAAACACCATATATTTT; CDR3aa: CASEGPAAGNTIYF
len: 15; d_gene: .; v_gene: TRBV13; abundance: once; j_gene: TRBJ1-1; CDR3nt: TGTGCCAGCAGCTTATTCGCTCCGGGGGTCACTGAAGCTTTCTTT; CDR3aa: CASSLFAPGVTEAFF
len: 13; d_gene: .; v_gene: TRBV7-2; abundance: .; j_gene: TRBJ2-1; CDR3nt: TGTGCCAGCAGCTCGCCGGGCGTTTATGAGCAGTTCTTC; CDR3aa: CASSSPGVYEQFF
len: 13; d_gene: .; v_gene: TRBV19; abundance: once; j_gene: TRBJ1-1; CDR3nt: TGTGCCAGTACCTCAGGACCCTACACTGAAGCTTTCTTT; CDR3aa: CASTSGPYTEAFF
len: 14; d_gene: TRBD1; v_gene: TRBV28; abundance: .; j_gene: TRBJ1-2; CDR3nt: TGTGCCAGCAGTTCCACGGGGACAGGGAATGGCTACACCTTC; CDR3aa: CASSSTGTGNGYTF
len: 13; d_gene: .; v_gene: TRBV6-2/TRBV6-3; abundance: .; j_gene: TRBJ1-1; CDR3nt: TGTGCCAGCAGTTCTACTCCGGCCACTGAAGCTTTCTTT; CDR3aa: CASSSTPATEAFF
len: 13; d_gene: .; v_gene: TRBV7-3; abundance: once; j_gene: TRBJ1-6; CDR3nt: TGTGCCAGCAGCCCCGACAGTTATTCACCCCTCCACTTT; CDR3aa: CASSPDSYSPLHF
len: 12; d_gene: .; v_gene: TRBV29-1; abundance: once; j_gene: TRBJ1-5; CDR3nt: TGCAGCGCGCGGGATCCCAATCAGCCCCAGCATTTT; CDR3aa: CSARDPNQPQHF